Below, 14 T cell receptor beta chains from the same sample are listed, as sequenced in a study of blood T cells in healthy people across ages (dated by TCRdb to the mid-2010s). The receptor library was made with 5' RACE. Sequencing was carried out with an Illumina HiSeq 2500. A second PCR of roughly 6 to 11 cycles was run with a J-beta primer mix and a sample-barcoded 5' primer. Clones were called with MiXCR by TCRdb after fastp trimmed the public reads at Q25, and only in-frame beta chains were retained. Records with the same CDR3 protein are collapsed into one entry carrying the most frequent genes and DNA. This sample lists about 1.1 million distinct CDR3 sequences; approximately 38% were detected once. In total, the top ten clones hold around 14% of the sample. What was sequenced was blood. The receptors shown here come from a young man in good health.

V is TRBV7-8 and J is TRBJ1-4; the D is unclear. Trimming cost V 8 bases and J 0 bases, with 10 bases left between them. The CDR3 has 14 residues. Per germline, CDR1 SGHVS and CDR2 FQNEAQ. Written as DNA, the CDR3 is TGTGCCAGCTCTGCACACGCAACTAATGAAAAACTGTTTTTT. Translation: CASSAHATNEKLFF. Complete variable domain (other parts from reference TRBV7-8 and TRBJ1-4): GAGVSQSPRYKVAKRGQDVALRCDPISGHVSLFWYQQALGQGPEFLTYFQNEAQLDKSGLPSDRFFAERPEGSVSTLKIQRTQQEDSAVYLCASSAHATNEKLFFGSGTQLSVL.

This clonotype has a single count. The rearrangement links TRBV9 to TRBJ1-1; TRBD1 agrees at 9 bases. This CDR3 has 15 amino acids. CDR1 is SGDLS and CDR2 is YYNGEE in the germline V gene. With 3 bases clipped from V and 0 bases from J, the junction kept 3 bases outside the gene matches. The CDR3 DNA sequence: TGTGCCAGCAGCGCCACAGGGGGCATGAACACTGAAGCTTTCTTT. Its translation is CASSATGGMNTEAFF.

The V and J genes are TRBV10-3 and TRBJ1-4; D is unresolved. V gave up 8 bases and J gave up 8 bases, with 9 bases separating them. This CDR3 region has 11 residues. From germline, CDR1 is ENHRY and CDR2 SYGVKD. CDR3 bases: TGTGCCATCGGGGATGAAGAAAAACTGTTTTTT. Its translation: CAIGDEEKLFF.

V usage is TRBV7-2 and J usage is TRBJ2-3, with D maybe TRBD1 (5 bases). The length of the CDR3 is 12 residues. V lost 1 base to trimming and J lost 7 bases, with 6 bases between them. The germline gives CDR1 SGHTA, CDR2 FQGNSA. CDR3 in DNA: TGTGCCAGCAGCTTAGGGACAAATACGCAGTATTTT. Protein product: CASSLGTNTQYF.

V is TRBV5-1 and J is TRBJ2-1; D gene unclear. V shed 4 bases and J shed 10 bases, with 15 bases lying between them. Germline values: CDR1 SGHRS, CDR2 YFSETQ. The CDR3 is 13 amino acids. CDR3 protein: CASSLHSLWEQFF. The CDR3 DNA follows: TGCGCCAGCAGCCTACACAGTCTATGGGAGCAGTTCTTC.

The genes are TRBV2 and TRBJ2-1; TRBD1 matches at 7 bases. The ends lost 6 bases at V and 6 bases at J; junction bases unmatched: 11. CDR1 is SNHLY and CDR2 is FYNNEI in the germline V gene. The CDR3 sequence is 15 residues long. The CDR3 loop is CASRGTARGSNEQFF. CDR3 nucleotides: TGTGCCAGCAGGGGGACAGCTAGAGGGTCCAATGAGCAGTTCTTC. The complete variable domain, with remaining parts taken from reference TRBV2 and TRBJ2-1, reads EPEVTQTPSHQVTQMGQEVILRCVPISNHLYFYWYRQILGQKVEFLVSFYNNEISEKSEIFDDQFSVERPDGSNFTLKIRSTKLEDSAMYFCASRGTARGSNEQFFGPGTRLTVL.

This clonotype has a handful of counts. This chain links TRBV6-6 with TRBJ2-7, with 10 bases that match TRBD1. The V gene's germline CDR1 is MNHNY and CDR2 SVGAGI (reference sequence). V trimming: 2 bases; J trimming: 4 bases; junction bases outside the gene matches: 8. The CDR3 consists of 16 residues. In DNA form, the CDR3 reads TGTGCCAGCAGTTACCCGACAGGGGGCGTGGGATACGAGCAGTACTTC. Translated: CASSYPTGGVGYEQYF.

This clonotype occurred a few times. One end of the junction is discordant with germline, which a read error may explain. The chain is built from TRBV29-1 and TRBJ1-2; no definite D call. Germline values: CDR1 SQVTM, CDR2 ANQGSEA. The CDR3 sequence is 12 residues long. The CDR3 protein is CSVAPNNYSYTF. CDR3 DNA sequence: TGCAGCGTTGCTCCTAACAACTATAGCTACACCTTC. Full variable domain (missing parts from reference TRBV29-1 and TRBJ1-2): SAVISQKPSRDICQRGTSLTIQCQVDSQVTMMFWYRQQPGQSLTLIATANQGSEATYESGFVIDKFPISRPNLTFSTLTVSNMSPEDSSIYLCSVAPNNYSYTFGSGTRLTVV.

With regard to this clonotype: One junction end does not reproduce the germline sequence, and a read error may be involved. This chain connects TRBV6-5 to TRBJ1-1, with a weak D call TRBD1 (5 bases). The CDR3 extends over 17 amino acids. Germline CDR1 MNHEY, CDR2 SVGAGI. The CDR3 nucleotides read TGTGCCAGCAGTCACTCGGGACGGAGACAGTGGGGCACTGAAGCTTTCTTT. It translates to CASSHSGRRQWGTEAFF.

The chain recombines TRBV6-2 or TRBV6-3 with TRBJ1-4; 8 positions agree with TRBD1. The germline gives CDR1 MNHEY, CDR2 SVGEGT. V was clipped by 2 bases and J by 7 bases; unmatched bases: 9. CDR3 length: 16 amino acids. CDR3 sequence (DNA): TGTGCCAGCAGTTACCGTGACCGGGGGACAGGTGAAAAACTGTTTTTT. Protein product: CASSYRDRGTGEKLFF.

The rearrangement uses TRBV28 and TRBJ2-5; TRBD1 might be the D (6 bases). V was cut by 5 bases and J by 11 bases, with 21 bases left in between. Germline loops: CDR1 MDHEN, CDR2 SYDVKM. The CDR3 has 14 amino acids. CDR3 sequence: CASSQDTGQDEQYF. CDR3 sequence (DNA): TGTGCCAGCAGTCAAGATACAGGGCAGGATGAGCAGTACTTC.

The V call is TRBV20-1, the J call TRBJ1-6; no definite D call. Germline V gene lookup returns CDR1 DFQATT and CDR2 SNEGSKA (reference sequence). V gave up 3 bases and J gave up 7 bases, with 13 bases separating them. CDR3 length equals 14 residues. The CDR3 here is CSASPLPRNSPLHF. In DNA, the CDR3 is TGCAGTGCTAGTCCCCTACCGAGGAATTCACCCCTCCACTTT.

CDR3 region: CAGTLDPNYNEQFF. Here the CDR3 DNA reads TGCGCCGGCACCTTGGACCCCAACTACAATGAGCAGTTCTTC. V is TRBV4-1 and J is TRBJ2-1; D call uncertain. Germline V gene lookup returns CDR1 MGHRA and CDR2 YSYEKL. V shed 11 bases and J shed 3 bases, with 17 bases lying between them. The CDR3 extends over 14 amino acids.

The J gene is TRBJ1-1, the V gene TRBV6-2 or TRBV6-3; D not certain. The CDR3 extends over 13 amino acids. The V end was cut by 8 bases, the J end by 4 bases, with 14 bases between. Germline CDR1 is MNHEY and CDR2 is SVGEGT. The CDR3 protein is CASVNRESTEAFF. The CDR3 coding sequence is TGTGCCAGCGTAAATCGGGAGAGCACTGAAGCTTTCTTT.